This is a list of T cell receptor beta chains from one sample in a study of T cell responses to AZD1222 COVID-19 vaccine. The protocol was immunoSEQ multiplex PCR, while the TCRdb copy is restricted to in-frame clones and leaves out a portion. The data contain about 150,000 clones, 86% of them seen just once; the ten biggest clones take up about 5.1%. The sequencing used peripheral blood, collected on day 0 of MenACWY control vaccination. The receptors shown here come from an adult in good health. Each CDR3 is given with its conserved first and last residue. Each record gives: CDR3 length, J gene, D gene, clone size, V gene, CDR3 protein, CDR3 DNA. The D gene is left open where the match is weak. The size field is filled for only some rows; it gives once, few, many or a size class.

length: 15; J: TRBJ2-1; D: .; size: .; V: TRBV5-1; CDR3: CASSGGGSTYNEQFF; DNA: TGCGCCAGCAGCGGTGGGGGGTCCACCTACAATGAGCAGTTCTTC
length: 14; J: TRBJ1-2; D: TRBD1; size: .; V: TRBV28; CDR3: CASSDRATNYGYTF; DNA: TGTGCCAGCAGCGACAGGGCGACTAACTATGGCTACACCTTC
length: 15; J: TRBJ2-2; D: .; size: .; V: TRBV3-1/TRBV3-2; CDR3: CASSQDTIQGGELFF; DNA: TGTGCCAGCAGCCAAGATACTATTCAGGGCGGGGAGCTGTTTTTT
length: 14; J: TRBJ1-5; D: TRBD1; size: .; V: TRBV10-3; CDR3: CAIRGTGDNQPQHF; DNA: TGTGCCATCAGGGGGACAGGGGATAATCAGCCCCAGCATTTT
length: 15; J: TRBJ1-3; D: .; size: .; V: TRBV12-5; CDR3: CASGTPRVSGNTIYF; DNA: TGTGCTAGTGGTACCCCGCGGGTCTCTGGAAACACCATATATTTT
length: 12; J: TRBJ1-4; D: .; size: .; V: TRBV5-6; CDR3: CASSFDDRKLFF; DNA: TGTGCCAGCAGCTTCGATGATAGAAAACTGTTTTTT
length: 12; J: TRBJ1-2; D: .; size: once; V: TRBV6-6; CDR3: CASSYVEAGYTF; DNA: TGTGCCAGCAGTTACGTCGAGGCTGGCTACACCTTC
length: 17; J: TRBJ2-1; D: .; size: few; V: TRBV14; CDR3: CASSQNLRGIGYNEQFF; DNA: TGTGCCAGCAGCCAGAACCTTCGGGGAATAGGGTACAATGAGCAGTTCTTC
length: 14; J: TRBJ2-2; D: .; size: .; V: TRBV5-6; CDR3: CASSLEGVDGELFF; DNA: TGTGCCAGCAGCTTGGAGGGGGTTGACGGGGAGCTGTTTTTT
length: 14; J: TRBJ2-7; D: .; size: .; V: TRBV11-2; CDR3: CASSLGPQRLEQYF; DNA: TGTGCCAGCAGCTTAGGGCCCCAGCGTTTAGAGCAGTACTTC
length: 14; J: TRBJ1-2; D: .; size: .; V: TRBV6-6; CDR3: CASSAPAGQTGYTF; DNA: TGTGCCAGCAGTGCCCCTGCAGGACAGACAGGCTACACCTTC
length: 12; J: TRBJ2-7; D: .; size: few; V: TRBV27; CDR3: CASSFLQAPVYF; DNA: TGTGCCAGCAGTTTTCTGCAGGCCCCCGTGTACTTC
length: 16; J: TRBJ2-1; D: .; size: .; V: TRBV7-9; CDR3: CASVGLGPSSYNEQFF; DNA: TGTGCCAGCGTTGGTTTGGGGCCAAGCTCCTACAATGAGCAGTTCTTC
length: 22; J: TRBJ1-5; D: .; size: .; V: TRBV21-1; CDR3: CASSKGGKTGTDIKVGNQPQHF; DNA: TGTGCCAGCAGCAAAGGGGGGAAAACCGGGACAGATATTAAGGTTGGCAATCAGCCCCAGCATTTT
length: 11; J: TRBJ1-1; D: .; size: .; V: TRBV7-9; CDR3: CASSWDTEAFF; DNA: TGTGCCAGCAGCTGGGACACTGAAGCTTTCTTT
length: 14; J: TRBJ2-2; D: .; size: .; V: TRBV2; CDR3: CASSWDTHTGELFF; DNA: TGTGCCAGCAGCTGGGACACCCACACCGGGGAGCTGTTTTTT
length: 12; J: TRBJ1-4; D: .; size: few; V: TRBV10-1; CDR3: CASRSLGEKLFF; DNA: TGCGCCAGCAGATCTTTAGGAGAAAAACTGTTTTTT
length: 14; J: TRBJ1-4; D: TRBD1; size: .; V: TRBV4-3; CDR3: CASSHRDRGEKLFF; DNA: TGCGCCAGCAGCCACCGGGACAGGGGTGAAAAACTGTTTTTT
length: 12; J: TRBJ2-3; D: .; size: .; V: TRBV7-9; CDR3: CASSQTGDTQYF; DNA: TGTGCCAGCAGCCAAACCGGAGATACGCAGTATTTT
length: 15; J: TRBJ2-5; D: .; size: .; V: TRBV6-5; CDR3: CASSYHVGTLKTQYF; DNA: TGTGCCAGCAGTTACCATGTGGGGACTTTGAAGACCCAGTACTTC
length: 13; J: TRBJ1-2; D: .; size: few; V: TRBV10-3; CDR3: CAISESQGYGYTF; DNA: TGTGCCATCAGTGAAAGTCAGGGCTATGGCTACACCTTC
length: 12; J: TRBJ1-1; D: TRBD1; size: .; V: TRBV12-5; CDR3: CAGGQPAAEAFF; DNA: TGTGCTGGGGGACAGCCCGCCGCTGAAGCTTTCTTT
length: 14; J: TRBJ1-2; D: .; size: .; V: TRBV28; CDR3: CASTSAGEVYGYTF; DNA: TGTGCCAGCACTTCAGCAGGGGAGGTGTACGGCTACACCTTC
length: 12; J: TRBJ2-3; D: .; size: .; V: TRBV19; CDR3: CASSMVGYTQYF; DNA: TGTGCCAGTAGTATGGTAGGTTATACGCAGTATTTT
length: 11; J: TRBJ2-7; D: .; size: .; V: TRBV7-9; CDR3: CASSLSYEQYF; DNA: TGTGCCAGCAGCCTTTCCTACGAGCAGTACTTC
length: 11; J: TRBJ2-7; D: .; size: .; V: TRBV5-1; CDR3: CASSPGDKDYF; DNA: TGCGCCAGCAGCCCGGGGGATAAAGATTACTTC
length: 10; J: TRBJ2-1; D: .; size: .; V: TRBV7-2; CDR3: CASSFGEQFF; DNA: TGTGCCAGCAGCTTTGGTGAGCAGTTCTTC
length: 15; J: TRBJ1-5; D: .; size: .; V: TRBV7-8; CDR3: CASSPSGGKDQPQHF; DNA: TGTGCCAGCAGCCCTTCGGGCGGCAAGGATCAGCCCCAGCATTTT
length: 14; J: TRBJ1-6; D: TRBD1; size: .; V: TRBV19; CDR3: CASSDRVGNSPLHF; DNA: TGTGCCAGTAGTGACAGGGTCGGGAATTCACCCCTCCACTTT
length: 15; J: TRBJ1-4; D: .; size: .; V: TRBV6-2/TRBV6-3; CDR3: CASSFRRATNEKLFF; DNA: TGTGCCAGCAGTTTCCGACGTGCAACTAATGAAAAACTGTTTTTT
length: 15; J: TRBJ1-3; D: .; size: .; V: TRBV7-8; CDR3: CASTLSGGLGNTIYF; DNA: TGTGCCAGCACCCTGTCCGGGGGGCTTGGAAACACCATATATTTT